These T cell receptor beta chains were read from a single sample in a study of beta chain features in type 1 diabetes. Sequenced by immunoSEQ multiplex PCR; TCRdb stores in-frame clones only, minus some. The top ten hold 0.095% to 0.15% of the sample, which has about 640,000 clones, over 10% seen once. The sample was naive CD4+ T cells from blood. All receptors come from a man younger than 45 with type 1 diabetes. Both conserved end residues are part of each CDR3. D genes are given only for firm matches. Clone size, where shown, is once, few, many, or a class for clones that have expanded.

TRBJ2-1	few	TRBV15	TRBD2	CATRGMGLANAGEQFF	TGTGCCACCAGGGGGATGGGACTAGCCAACGCCGGGGAGCAGTTCTTC
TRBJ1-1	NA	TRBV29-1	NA	CSVVGEGAFF	TGCAGCGTAGTAGGGGAGGGAGCTTTCTTT
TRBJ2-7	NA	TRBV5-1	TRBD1	CASSEGQGFREQYF	TGCGCCAGCAGCGAGGGACAGGGGTTTCGAGAGCAGTACTTC
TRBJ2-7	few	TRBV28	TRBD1	CASSLPDRGVTYEQYF	TGTGCCAGCAGCCTGCCGGACAGGGGAGTCACCTACGAGCAGTACTTC
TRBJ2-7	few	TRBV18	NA	CASSPVDSGGEQYF	TGTGCCAGCTCACCTGTCGACAGTGGGGGCGAGCAGTACTTC
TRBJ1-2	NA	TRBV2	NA	CASSEALRQANYGYTF	TGTGCCAGCAGTGAAGCGCTTCGGCAGGCGAACTATGGCTACACCTTC
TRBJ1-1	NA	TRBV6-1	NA	CASSEGIWSTEAFF	TGTGCCAGCAGTGAAGGAATTTGGTCCACTGAAGCTTTCTTT
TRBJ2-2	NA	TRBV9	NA	CASSVGGVGELFF	TGTGCCAGCAGCGTGGGCGGGGTCGGGGAGCTGTTTTTT
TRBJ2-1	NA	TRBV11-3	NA	CASSSEQWEQFF	TGTGCCAGCAGCTCAGAACAATGGGAGCAGTTCTTC
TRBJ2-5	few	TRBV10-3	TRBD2	CAISDNLAGEKETQYF	TGTGCCATCAGTGACAACCTAGCGGGGGAAAAGGAGACCCAGTACTTC
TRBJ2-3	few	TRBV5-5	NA	CASSLSGDTQYF	TGTGCCAGCAGCTTGTCCGGAGATACGCAGTATTTT
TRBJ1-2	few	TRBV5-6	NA	CASSYADGYTF	TGTGCCAGCAGCTACGCCGATGGCTACACCTTC
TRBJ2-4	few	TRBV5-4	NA	CASSSSQGPKNIQYF	TGTGCCAGCAGCTCGAGCCAGGGGCCCAAAAACATTCAGTACTTC
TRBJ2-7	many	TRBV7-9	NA	CASSASYEQYF	TGTGCCAGCAGCGCCTCCTACGAGCAGTACTTC
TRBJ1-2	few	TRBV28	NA	CASSLSTVLYGYTF	TGTGCCAGCAGTTTATCGACAGTTCTGTATGGCTACACCTTC
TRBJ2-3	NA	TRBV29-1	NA	CSATGLSDTQYF	TGCAGCGCTACGGGACTTTCAGATACGCAGTATTTT
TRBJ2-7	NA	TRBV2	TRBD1	CASSDLDRGTYEQYF	TGTGCCAGCAGTGATCTGGACAGGGGTACCTACGAGCAGTACTTC
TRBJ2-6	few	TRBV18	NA	CASSPRGTGANVLTF	TGTGCCAGCTCACCAAGAGGGACTGGGGCCAACGTCCTGACTTTC
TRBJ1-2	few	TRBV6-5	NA	CASRTRGPYGYTF	TGTGCCAGCAGGACCAGGGGCCCGTATGGCTACACCTTC
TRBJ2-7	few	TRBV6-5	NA	CASSLSRDYEQYF	TGTGCCAGCAGCTTGAGCAGGGACTACGAGCAGTACTTC
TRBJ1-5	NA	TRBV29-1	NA	CSVGSGTGNQPQHF	TGCAGCGTTGGGAGCGGGACGGGCAATCAGCCCCAGCATTTT
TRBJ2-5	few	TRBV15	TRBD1	CATSRDLTGPVQETQYF	TGTGCCACCAGCAGAGACCTGACAGGGCCGGTTCAAGAGACCCAGTACTTC
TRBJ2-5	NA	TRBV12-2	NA	CASRSVETQYF	TGTGCAAGTCGCTCGGTGGAGACCCAGTACTTC
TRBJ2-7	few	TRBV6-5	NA	CASSFYGAEQYF	TGTGCCAGCAGTTTCTACGGGGCCGAGCAGTACTTC
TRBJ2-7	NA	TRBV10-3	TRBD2	CAISDIAGGFYEQYF	TGTGCCATCAGTGATATAGCGGGGGGGTTCTACGAGCAGTACTTC
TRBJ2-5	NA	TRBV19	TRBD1	CASSSPGQGATETQYF	TGTGCCAGTAGTTCCCCGGGACAGGGGGCTACGGAGACCCAGTACTTC
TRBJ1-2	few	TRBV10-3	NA	CAIASGQLYYTF	TGTGCCATCGCGTCCGGACAGTTGTACTACACCTTC
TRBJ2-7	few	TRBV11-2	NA	CASSLGDGTYEQYF	TGTGCCAGCAGCTTGGGGGACGGGACCTACGAGCAGTACTTC
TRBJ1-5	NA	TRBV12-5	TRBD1	CASGRTGFGNQPQHF	TGTGCTAGTGGCCGGACAGGATTCGGGAATCAGCCCCAGCATTTT
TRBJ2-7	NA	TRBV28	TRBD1	CATYSGTGVPMRDEQYF	TGTGCCACCTACTCCGGGACAGGGGTCCCCATGCGCGACGAGCAGTACTTC
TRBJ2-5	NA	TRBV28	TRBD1	CASSPSGTGGQETQYF	TGTGCCAGCAGTCCGTCCGGGACAGGGGGACAAGAGACCCAGTACTTC
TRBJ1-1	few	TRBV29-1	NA	CSARTVNTEAFF	TGCAGCGCTCGAACAGTGAACACTGAAGCTTTCTTT
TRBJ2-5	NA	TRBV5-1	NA	CASAPGRGQETQYF	TGCGCCAGCGCCCCGGGACGCGGCCAAGAGACCCAGTACTTC
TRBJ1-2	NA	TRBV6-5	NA	CASSERGANYGYTF	TGTGCCAGCAGTGAACGGGGTGCTAACTATGGCTACACCTTC
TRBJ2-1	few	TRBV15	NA	CATSRLQGSSYNEQFF	TGTGCCACCAGCAGATTACAGGGTAGCTCCTACAATGAGCAGTTCTTC
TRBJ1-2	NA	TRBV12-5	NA	CASGPLDVFANYGYTF	TGTGCTAGTGGTCCCCTGGACGTCTTCGCTAACTATGGCTACACCTTC
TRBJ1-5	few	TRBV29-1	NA	CSVGRVRGQPQHF	TGCAGCGTTGGGCGGGTGAGAGGTCAGCCCCAGCATTTT
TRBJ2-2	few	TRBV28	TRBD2	CASSPVLAGGRSGELFF	TGTGCCAGCAGTCCCGTACTAGCGGGGGGGCGAAGCGGGGAGCTGTTTTTT
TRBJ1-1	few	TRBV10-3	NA	CAIREVGTEAFF	TGTGCCATCAGGGAGGTGGGCACTGAAGCTTTCTTT
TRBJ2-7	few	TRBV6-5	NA	CASRRDPVEQYF	TGTGCCAGCAGAAGGGATCCAGTCGAGCAGTACTTC
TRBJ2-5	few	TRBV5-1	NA	CASSLLQTGQETQYF	TGCGCCAGCAGCTTGTTGCAGACGGGCCAAGAGACCCAGTACTTC
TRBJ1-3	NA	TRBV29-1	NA	CSVLSGSSGNTIYF	TGCAGCGTCCTCTCTGGGAGCTCTGGAAACACCATATATTTT
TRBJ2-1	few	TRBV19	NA	CASSMRGFEQFF	TGTGCCAGTAGTATGCGTGGGTTCGAGCAGTTCTTC
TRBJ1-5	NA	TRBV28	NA	CASTTGGVSNQPQHF	TGTGCCAGCACCACGGGCGGAGTTAGCAATCAGCCCCAGCATTTT
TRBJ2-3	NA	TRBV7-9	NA	CASSLDRRTDTQYF	TGTGCCAGCAGCTTGGACAGACGCACAGATACGCAGTATTTT
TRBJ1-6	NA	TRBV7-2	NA	CASSPQAAHYNSPLHF	TGTGCCAGCAGCCCACAAGCAGCCCACTATAATTCACCCCTCCACTTT
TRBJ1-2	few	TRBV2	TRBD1	CASSATGESYGYTF	TGTGCCAGCAGTGCCACAGGGGAATCCTATGGCTACACCTTC
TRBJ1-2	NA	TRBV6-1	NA	CASSGREDGYTF	TGTGCCAGCAGTGGTAGGGAGGATGGCTACACCTTC